The 13 T cell receptor beta chains below were found in one sample sequenced in a study of shared clonotypes between healthy human individuals. TCRdb keeps only in-frame clones here, not all; method: immunoSEQ multiplex PCR. The table has around 510,000 clones, around 77% seen once. The sample was PBMCs. These receptor sequences come from a woman aged 40 to 49 in good health. Some clones in this sample may be carry-over from other donors' samples.

This chain uses TRBV10-3 with TRBJ1-2, with a tentative D call TRBD1 (6 bases). The CDR3 totals 14 residues. V gave up 6 bases and J gave up 7 bases, with 18 bases separating them. The germline CDR1 and CDR2 sequences are ENHRY and SYGVKD. The CDR3 DNA reads TGTGCCATCAGCCACCCGGAGGGGGACGTTGGCTACACCTTC. Amino acids: CAISHPEGDVGYTF.

The gene calls are TRBV15 and TRBJ2-5; D not certain. The CDR3 runs 15 residues. CDR1 and CDR2 (germline): LNHNV, YYDKDF (reference sequence). The germline V and J ends were trimmed by 0 bases and 1 base, with 9 bases remaining between them. The CDR3, as DNA: TGTGCCACCAGCAGAGATAGCTGGACCCAAGAGACCCAGTACTTC. Protein product: CATSRDSWTQETQYF.

This clone was seen a few times. The chain uses TRBV7-2 and TRBJ2-3, with 7 positions matching TRBD2. Germline V gene data show CDR1 as SGHTA and CDR2 as FQGNSA. Trimming took 5 bases from V and 0 from J; bases not matched to a gene: 17. This CDR3 is built from 19 residues. In DNA, the CDR3 is TGTGCCAGCAGCCCGAGAGGCAGGAGGGCTAGCGGTAGCACAGATACGCAGTATTTT. Its protein is CASSPRGRRASGSTDTQYF.

The V gene is TRBV10-1, the J gene TRBJ2-1; unclear D gene. This CDR3 contains 11 residues. V was pared by 6 bases and J by 8 bases, with 8 bases between. Germline assignment: CDR1 WNHNN and CDR2 SYGVQD (reference sequence). This CDR3 is CASSVYDEQFF. In DNA, the CDR3 is TGCGCCAGCAGCGTGTACGATGAGCAGTTCTTC.

The V gene is TRBV5-1, the J gene TRBJ1-1; TRBD1 aligns across 11 bases. CDR3 length: 13 residues. V trimming: 2 bases; J trimming: 10 bases; junction bases outside the gene matches: 4. Looked up from germline, CDR1 is SGHRS and CDR2 is YFSETQ. CDR3 amino acids: CASSLGQGAVAFF. The CDR3 nucleotides are TGCGCCAGCAGCTTAGGACAGGGGGCTGTAGCTTTCTTT.

The genes are TRBV7-8 and TRBJ2-1, with 8 nucleotides matching TRBD1. The germline CDR1 and CDR2 sequences are SGHVS and FQNEAQ. The CDR3 is 14 amino acids. J lost 4 bases, V lost 5 bases, and 4 bases had no gene match. The CDR3 DNA reads as TGTGCCAGCAGCCTGAGGACAGGGTACAATGAGCAGTTCTTC. Amino acids: CASSLRTGYNEQFF.

The table lists this clone with a count of one. The chain joins TRBV5-1 to TRBJ2-5, with D tentatively TRBD2 (5 bases). Between the trimmed V and J ends, which lost 3 bases and 4 bases, there was a span of 10 bases. This CDR3 contains 13 residues. Germline CDR1 SGHRS, CDR2 YFSETQ. The CDR3 region has the DNA TGCGCCAGCAGCTGGGATCGGGGAGAGACCCAGTACTTC. This codes for CASSWDRGETQYF.

This chain links TRBV2 with TRBJ1-5; the D is unclear. CDR1 and CDR2 (germline): SNHLY, FYNNEI. This CDR3 comprises 15 residues. V was cut by 3 bases and J by 7 bases, with 16 bases left in between. The CDR3 region is CASSDRTARGQPQHF. The CDR3 nucleotides are TGTGCCAGCAGTGACAGGACGGCAAGAGGCCAGCCCCAGCATTTT.

This clone was recorded only once. This chain joins TRBV7-2 and TRBJ1-2; D gene ambiguous. The germline CDR1 and CDR2 sequences are SGHTA and FQGNSA. Trimming stripped 6 bases from V and 5 bases from J, with 13 bases between. The CDR3 has 13 residues. The DNA for the CDR3 is TGTGCCAGCAGTGACCGGGAGTTGTATGGCTACACCTTC. This encodes CASSDRELYGYTF. The whole variable domain, remainder taken from reference TRBV7-2 and TRBJ1-2, is GAGVSQSPSNKVTEKGKDVELRCDPISGHTALYWYRQSLGQGLEFLIYFQGNSAPDKSGLPSDRFSAERTGGSVSTLTIQRTQQEDSAVYLCASSDRELYGYTFGSGTRLTVV.

This chain connects TRBV11-2 to TRBJ2-2; TRBD2 matches at 10 bases. V dropped 1 base and J dropped 6; count of bases not matched to a gene: 2. This CDR3 comprises 15 residues. CDR1 is SGHAT, CDR2 FQNNGV, per germline. DNA for the CDR3: TGTGCCAGCAGCTTAGGAGCGGGAGGGCCCGGGGAGCTGTTTTTT. Translated, it gives CASSLGAGGPGELFF.

This chain joins TRBV18 and TRBJ2-2, with D possibly called TRBD1 or TRBD2 (5 bases each). This CDR3 is 15 amino acids long. Germline assignment: CDR1 KGHSH and CDR2 LQKENI. Trimming pared 6 bases from V and 4 bases from J, leaving 15 bases between. The CDR3 region has the DNA TGTGCCAGCTCTACACAGGAAGGAGGCACCGGGGAGCTGTTTTTT. It specifies CASSTQEGGTGELFF.

In nucleotides, the CDR3 is TGCGCCAGCAGCCGAGGGACTAGCGGGGTCACAGATACGCAGTATTTT. Amino acid sequence: CASSRGTSGVTDTQYF. The chain combines TRBV5-1 with TRBJ2-3, with 13 bases identical to TRBD2. Looked up from germline, CDR1 is SGHRS and CDR2 is YFSETQ. CDR3 length equals 16 residues. The trim removed 4 bases at V and 2 bases at J, leaving 4 bases unmatched.

The genes are TRBV4-1 and TRBJ2-7; 7 nucleotides match TRBD1. CDR3 size: 15 residues. V was clipped by 2 bases and J by 3 bases; unmatched bases: 7. Germline values: CDR1 MGHRA, CDR2 YSYEKL. CDR3 sequence reads: CASSQPGQRIYEQYF. The CDR3 bases are TGCGCCAGCAGCCAACCGGGACAGAGGATCTACGAGCAGTACTTC.